A selection of T cell receptor beta chains follows, all from one sample in a study of blood T cells in healthy people across ages. Via MiXCR, TCRdb re-called the 5' RACE reads, giving one row per CDR3 protein. In the table there are about 780,000 distinct CDR3 sequences, 20% to 30% of which are singletons. The sample also formed part of further work on T cells of mothers and their children.

Sequenced material: blood. These receptor sequences come from a boy between 10 and 17 years old in good health. Each CDR3 is given with its conserved first and last residue. Fields, in order: D gene, clone size, J gene, V gene, CDR3 DNA, CDR3 protein. A D gene is named only where the DNA matches it firmly. Some rows have no size entry. The others give once, few or many, or a class for an expanded clone.

- | - | TRBJ1-2 | TRBV7-9 | TGTGCCAGCAGCCTCCTAGCAGAGCTTATGATGGGCTACACCTTC | CASSLLAELMMGYTF
TRBD1 | few | TRBJ2-6 | TRBV5-5 | TGTGCCAGCAAAATGGAAGGACAGGGGATCTCCGGGGCCAACGTCCTGACTTTC | CASKMEGQGISGANVLTF
- | - | TRBJ2-1 | TRBV6-5 | TGTGCCAGCAGTACTGACAACTACAATGAGCAGTTCTTC | CASSTDNYNEQFF
- | - | TRBJ2-6 | TRBV2 | TGTGCCAGCGGGCAAGAGTACTCTGGGGCCAACGTCCTGACTTTC | CASGQEYSGANVLTF
TRBD2 | - | TRBJ2-5 | TRBV7-9 | TGTGCCAGCAGCGGTCCCGGGACTAGTGAGAGAGAGACCCAGTACTTC | CASSGPGTSERETQYF
TRBD1 | - | TRBJ1-1 | TRBV2 | TGTGCCAGCAGTGGAGCCCGGGACAGGGCGGGGATGAACACTGAAGCTTTCTTT | CASSGARDRAGMNTEAFF
TRBD1 | - | TRBJ1-2 | TRBV6-1 | TGTGCCAGCATCGAACAGCCGGGACAGGGGGCAGCAGGGGGCTACACCTTC | CASIEQPGQGAAGGYTF
- | few | TRBJ2-7 | TRBV14 | TGTGCCAGCAGCCGAACGAGGGGTATCACCGAGCAGTACTTC | CASSRTRGITEQYF
TRBD1 | - | TRBJ2-2 | TRBV12-3/TRBV12-4 | TGTGCCAGCAGTGGCAAACAGGGGTTGGGCACCGGGGAGCTGTTTTTT | CASSGKQGLGTGELFF
- | - | TRBJ1-2 | TRBV5-1 | TGCGCCAGCAGCTTGAGGCAGGACAAAGGCTACACCTTC | CASSLRQDKGYTF
- | few | TRBJ1-1 | TRBV4-1 | TGCGCCAGCAGCCAAGGGAGGGCCCGGGACACTGAAGCTTTCTTT | CASSQGRARDTEAFF
- | - | TRBJ2-5 | TRBV5-1 | TGCGCCAGCAGCGACTTGGAGACCCAGTACTTC | CASSDLETQYF
- | - | TRBJ2-7 | TRBV4-2 | TGTGCCAGCAGCCGCAAAGGGGCAACAGGGTCCTTTTACGAGCAGTACTTC | CASSRKGATGSFYEQYF
TRBD2 | - | TRBJ2-5 | TRBV9 | TGTGCCAGCAGCGTAGCTGTTAGCGGGCAAGAGACCCAGTACTTC | CASSVAVSGQETQYF
- | - | TRBJ1-2 | TRBV2 | TGTGCCAGCGGGGGCCAGGGTGGCTACACCTTC | CASGGQGGYTF
- | - | TRBJ2-5 | TRBV29-1 | TGCAGCGTTGACTGGGAGACCCAGTACTTC | CSVDWETQYF
- | few | TRBJ2-1 | TRBV28 | TGTGCCAGCAGTTTCGCGGGGGCCATTTACAATGAGCAGTTCTTC | CASSFAGAIYNEQFF
TRBD1 | few | TRBJ1-1 | TRBV6-5 | TGTGCCAGCAGTTACTCGAGCGGGACAGCGAACACTGAAGCTTTCTTT | CASSYSSGTANTEAFF
- | - | TRBJ2-1 | TRBV12-5 | TGTGCTAGTGGTTTGAACGGGGGTCGCAATGAGCAGTTCTTC | CASGLNGGRNEQFF
- | once | TRBJ1-1 | TRBV20-1 | TGCAGTGCCCAAGACGGGCGGGGGTTTGTATGGGGCACTGAAGCTTTCTTT | CSAQDGRGFVWGTEAFF
- | - | TRBJ1-2 | TRBV7-2 | TGTGCCAGCAGTCCAGGGGTAGGGTCTTATGGCTACACCTTC | CASSPGVGSYGYTF
TRBD1 | few | TRBJ2-1 | TRBV12-3/TRBV12-4 | TGTGCCAGCAGTTTCCGGACAGGGAGTAACAATGAGCAGTTCTTC | CASSFRTGSNNEQFF
TRBD1 | many | TRBJ2-5 | TRBV4-2 | TGTGCCAGCAGCCAAGATAGAGGGACAGGGGGAGAGACCCAGTACTTC | CASSQDRGTGGETQYF
- | - | TRBJ2-4 | TRBV7-9 | TGTGCCAGCAGCTTAGCGGGAAGCTCCCAAAACATTCAGTACTTC | CASSLAGSSQNIQYF
- | - | TRBJ2-5 | TRBV5-1 | TGCGCCAGCAGCGGCCAGGGGTCCGGGGAGACCCAGTACTTC | CASSGQGSGETQYF
TRBD2 | few | TRBJ2-3 | TRBV4-1 | TGCGCCAGCAGCCACGGGACTAGCGGGGGCACAGATACGCAGTATTTT | CASSHGTSGGTDTQYF
TRBD1 | few | TRBJ1-6 | TRBV20-1 | TGCAGTGCTAGGGACAGGGTGTCACCCCTCCACTTT | CSARDRVSPLHF
- | - | TRBJ2-7 | TRBV25-1 | TGTGCCAGCAGTGCCCTGACGGGCCCCTACGAGCAGTACTTC | CASSALTGPYEQYF
- | few | TRBJ2-3 | TRBV10-3 | TGTGTCATCAGTGAGTCAGGTAGCGTGGATACGCAGTATTTT | CVISESGSVDTQYF
- | - | TRBJ2-5 | TRBV12-3/TRBV12-4 | TGTGCCAGCAGTGCGACAGGACTAGAACAAGAGACCCAGTACTTC | CASSATGLEQETQYF
TRBD2 | - | TRBJ2-1 | TRBV19 | TGTGCCAGTAGTACCTGGACTAGCGGATACAATGAGCAGTTCTTC | CASSTWTSGYNEQFF
- | - | TRBJ2-1 | TRBV12-3/TRBV12-4 | TGTGCCAGCGGCGTCTTAAGCTCCTACAATGAGCAGTTCTTC | CASGVLSSYNEQFF
- | few | TRBJ2-3 | TRBV10-3 | TGTGCCATCAGTGAGAGCCTAGGGGGCACAGATACGCAGTATTTT | CAISESLGGTDTQYF
- | - | TRBJ2-1 | TRBV29-1 | TGCAGCGTTGAAACCCTTGATCAGTTCTTC | CSVETLDQFF
TRBD1 | - | TRBJ2-7 | TRBV12-3/TRBV12-4 | TGTGCCAGCAGCCGGGGGACAGGTCCCTACGAGCAGTACTTC | CASSRGTGPYEQYF
TRBD1 | - | TRBJ2-5 | TRBV10-2 | TGCGCCAGCAGTAATCGGGACAGGGAGAGAGAGACCCAGTACTTC | CASSNRDRERETQYF
- | many | TRBJ1-5 | TRBV5-1 | TGCGCCAGCAGCTTGGACGGTAGTAGCAATCAGCCCCAGCATTTT | CASSLDGSSNQPQHF
- | - | TRBJ1-4 | TRBV5-1 | TGCGCCAGCAGCTTGGTTCCCGGGGGCAGGGAAAAACTGTTTTTT | CASSLVPGGREKLFF
- | - | TRBJ2-3 | TRBV10-3 | TGTGCCATCAGCGACAGGTCGGGGAGCACAGATACGCAGTATTTT | CAISDRSGSTDTQYF
- | - | TRBJ2-3 | TRBV20-1 | TGCAGTGCTGGCATGACTAGCACAGATACGCAGTATTTT | CSAGMTSTDTQYF
- | - | TRBJ1-6 | TRBV20-1 | TGCAGTGCTAAGGAGGGTTATTCACCCCTCCACTTT | CSAKEGYSPLHF
TRBD1 | - | TRBJ1-1 | TRBV5-1 | TGCGCCAGCAACTCTCAAGACAGGGAAAGTGAAGCTTTCTTT | CASNSQDRESEAFF
- | few | TRBJ1-1 | TRBV30 | TGTGCCTGGAGTGTAAGGCGGACCCTGAACACTGAAGCTTTCTTT | CAWSVRRTLNTEAFF
TRBD1 | - | TRBJ1-4 | TRBV28 | TGTGCCAGCAGGGACGACAGGGCCGGCGAAAAACTGTTTTTT | CASRDDRAGEKLFF
- | few | TRBJ2-5 | TRBV5-1 | TGCGCCAGCACCCCAACAGGGCCGATGCAAGAGACCCAGTACTTC | CASTPTGPMQETQYF
- | - | TRBJ1-1 | TRBV29-1 | TGCAGCGTTGGGGGTGGTGAAGCTTTCTTT | CSVGGGEAFF
- | - | TRBJ2-3 | TRBV19 | TGTGCCAGTAGTATAGTCCCAAAGGCAGCCGGGGGCACAGATACGCAGTATTTT | CASSIVPKAAGGTDTQYF
- | - | TRBJ1-2 | TRBV6-6 | TGTGCCAGCAGTTCGATCGCAACCAACTATGGCTACACCTTC | CASSSIATNYGYTF
- | - | TRBJ2-3 | TRBV4-3 | TGCGCCAGCAGCCAAGTTAGAGGGGGAGGACCAGATACGCAGTATTTT | CASSQVRGGGPDTQYF
- | few | TRBJ1-2 | TRBV7-9 | TGTGCCAGCAGCGCCGGACGCACTACCTATGGCTACACCTTC | CASSAGRTTYGYTF
TRBD2 | few | TRBJ2-5 | TRBV7-2 | TGTGCCAGCAGAACGACTAGCGGGGGTGAGACCCAGTACTTC | CASRTTSGGETQYF
TRBD1 | few | TRBJ2-7 | TRBV10-1 | TGCGCCAGCAGTGAGGCCAACCTGGGACAGGGGCGCGAGCAGTACTTC | CASSEANLGQGREQYF
TRBD1 | - | TRBJ1-4 | TRBV12-3/TRBV12-4 | TGTGCCAGCCGAGGACAGGAAAATGAAAAACTGTTTTTT | CASRGQENEKLFF
- | - | TRBJ1-1 | TRBV7-6 | TGTGCCAGCAGCCCTCTGTCGATGAACACTGAAGCTTTCTTT | CASSPLSMNTEAFF
TRBD2 | - | TRBJ2-5 | TRBV5-1 | TGCGCCAGCAGCTTGGCCGGGACTAAAAAAGAGACCCAGTACTTC | CASSLAGTKKETQYF
- | - | TRBJ2-2 | TRBV20-1 | TGCAGTGCTAGAGGGGGGAACACCGGGGAGCTGTTTTTT | CSARGGNTGELFF
TRBD1 | few | TRBJ2-5 | TRBV12-3/TRBV12-4 | TGTGCCAGCAGTCCGTCGACAGGGGGCGTGTCAGAGACCCAGTACTTC | CASSPSTGGVSETQYF
- | few | TRBJ1-4 | TRBV4-1 | TGCGCCAGCAGCCAGGACCCGGGCCCCGTGTTTGGAAAACTGTTTTTT | CASSQDPGPVFGKLFF
- | - | TRBJ2-7 | TRBV5-1 | TGCGCCAGCAGCATCCGAAGTCAGGACGAGCAGTACTTC | CASSIRSQDEQYF
- | - | TRBJ2-7 | TRBV29-1 | TGCAGCGTTGAGGCCGAACAGGGACTATACGAGCAGTACTTC | CSVEAEQGLYEQYF